This TCR beta chain was captured in a study of blood T cells in healthy people across ages. Germline CDR1 and CDR2: KGHDR and SFDVKD. V shed 6 bases and J 7 bases; nucleotides not matched to a gene: 6. The CDR3 length is 14 residues. A second PCR of 7 to 11 cycles used a sample-barcoded 5' primer and a J-beta primer mix. TCRdb re-derived calls from the 5' RACE reads in MiXCR, one entry per CDR3 protein. Of approximately 730,000 distinct CDR3 sequences listed, roughly 53% are singletons. This chain uses TRBV24-1 with TRBJ2-1; 9 bases are shared with TRBD1. The sample was blood. The sequence derives from a man at least 80 years old in good health. CDR3 in DNA: TGTGCCACCAGTCCGGCGGACAGGGGAAATGAGCAGTTCTTC. Protein product: CATSPADRGNEQFF.